This TCR beta chain appears in the sequencing data of a study of blood T cell repertoires in COVID-19. Sequenced by immunoSEQ multiplex PCR; TCRdb stores in-frame clones only, minus some. The sample lists just over 250,000 clones, 88% seen once, with approximately 10% in the top ten. The source material was peripheral blood. The clonotype originates from a woman between 65 and 79 years old with COVID-19, enrolled during active disease.

DNA of the CDR3: TGTGCCAGTAGTATGGTCCACCTGGGGGCCGAGCAGTACTTC. Its protein product is CASSMVHLGAEQYF. V gene TRBV19 combines with J gene TRBJ2-7; weak D call: TRBD1 (6 bases). V lost 3 bases, J lost 6 bases, and 15 bases lay in between. CDR3 size: 14 residues. CDR1 is LNHDA, CDR2 SQIVND, per germline (reference sequence). The full variable domain, its missing parts supplied by reference TRBV19 and TRBJ2-7, is DGGITQSPKYLFRKEGQNVTLSCEQNLNHDAMYWYRQDPGQGLRLIYYSQIVNDFQKGDIAEGYSVSREKKESFPLTVTSAQKNPTAFYLCASSMVHLGAEQYFGPGTRLTVT.